The 26 T cell receptor beta chains given below trace back to one sample, sequenced in a study of shared clonotypes between healthy human individuals. The assay was immunoSEQ multiplex PCR, and TCRdb's table has in-frame clones only and misses some. The sample contains approximately 2.1 million clones, 90% to 95% of which appear only once. Sequencing input: naive CD4+ T cells from PBMCs. Subset defined: CD45RA+ positively selected. The receptor source for this set is a young man in good health. Some clones in this sample may be carry-over from other donors' samples.

The rearrangement joins TRBV5-8 to TRBJ2-3, with 9 bases matching TRBD2. CDR1 and CDR2 from the germline V gene are SGHTS and YDEGEE. J gave up 5 bases and V 0 bases, and 4 bases lay outside the gene matches. The CDR3 extends over 15 amino acids. The CDR3 loop is CASSLGLAGLDTQYF. The CDR3 region has the DNA TGTGCCAGCAGCTTGGGGCTAGCGGGATTAGATACGCAGTATTTT.

The chain employs TRBV10-1 and TRBJ2-3, with D unclear. The V end lost 6 bases, the J end lost 5 bases, and 12 bases lay between the germline ends. Looked up from germline, CDR1 is WNHNN and CDR2 is SYGVQD (reference sequence). The CDR3 length is 13 residues. The CDR3 DNA reads as TGCGCCAGCAGCCGCGTAGGTGAAGATACGCAGTATTTT. Its protein is CASSRVGEDTQYF.

The gene calls are TRBV7-1 and TRBJ2-5, with TRBD2 matching 7 bases. TRBV7-1 is noted as an ORF with a role that remains uncertain. The CDR3 runs 24 residues. The V and J ends lost 3 bases and 5 bases, in that order; junction bases with no gene match: 36. The CDR3 spells CASSSPRWSTAPKLALVSGETQYF. CDR3 DNA: TGTGCCAGCAGCTCCCCCCGGTGGTCCACCGCCCCCAAACTAGCGTTGGTATCTGGGGAGACCCAGTACTTC.

The chain joins TRBV19 to TRBJ2-7; D not certain. This CDR3 contains 11 residues. Germline-derived CDR1 and CDR2 are LNHDA and SQIVND (reference sequence). The V end lost 9 bases, the J end lost 3 bases, and 9 bases lay between the germline ends. CDR3 sequence reads: CARALNYEQYF. CDR3 bases: TGTGCCAGGGCGCTTAACTACGAGCAGTACTTC.

The chain has TRBV7-7 and TRBJ2-7; D might be TRBD2 (5 bases). The CDR3 spans 17 residues. Trimming removed 5 bases at V and 0 bases at J, with 20 bases between. Germline lookup yields CDR1 SSHAT and CDR2 FNYEAQ (reference sequence). The CDR3 protein is CASSPLRVGVSSYEQYF. The CDR3 nucleotides are TGTGCCAGCAGCCCCCTTAGGGTGGGAGTGAGCTCCTACGAGCAGTACTTC.

The table lists this clone with a few counts. Other nucleotide sequences from this sample produce the same CDR3. The chain is built from TRBV28 and TRBJ2-6, with D perhaps TRBD1 or TRBD2 (5 bases each). Germline-derived CDR1 and CDR2 are MDHEN and SYDVKM. CDR3 length equals 15 residues. V lost 3 bases and J lost 0, with 6 bases in between. The CDR3 loop reads CASSLRGSGANVLTF. CDR3 bases: TGTGCCAGCAGTTTGAGGGGCTCTGGGGCCAACGTCCTGACTTTC.

CDR3 amino acids: CASSLSGQGANEQYF. In DNA, the CDR3 is TGCGCCAGCAGCCTAAGCGGACAGGGGGCGAACGAGCAGTACTTC. This chain connects TRBV5-1 to TRBJ2-7; 11 bases are a match to TRBD1. CDR1 is SGHRS, CDR2 YFSETQ, per germline. This CDR3 spans 15 amino acids. V lost 4 bases and J lost 5; bases outside the gene matches: 8.

This clone was seen a few times. Other nucleotide sequences from this sample produce the same CDR3. The V and J genes are TRBV5-1 and TRBJ2-5; 11 nucleotides match TRBD1. V shed 4 bases, J shed 4 bases, and the junction held 3 bases outside the gene matches. Germline CDR1 is SGHRS and CDR2 is YFSETQ. The CDR3 contains 14 residues. In DNA, the CDR3 is TGCGCCAGCAGCCCCGGGACAGGGGGAGAGACCCAGTACTTC. Its translation is CASSPGTGGETQYF.

The chain joins TRBV7-2 to TRBJ2-5; 7 bases are shared with TRBD2. This CDR3 region has 14 residues. Losses at the gene ends were 5 bases for V and 4 bases for J; bases not matched to a gene: 7. Germline V CDR1 and CDR2: SGHTA, FQGNSA. For the CDR3, the DNA is TGTGCCAGCAGCCTAAACTCGGGAGGAGAGACCCAGTACTTC. Its translation is CASSLNSGGETQYF.

V usage is TRBV11-3 and J usage is TRBJ1-6, with 7 positions matching TRBD1. The junction had 2 bases not matched to a gene; V was cut back by 4 bases and J by 8 bases. The CDR3 length is 13 residues. CDR1 is SGHNT, CDR2 YENEEA, per germline. The CDR3 nucleotides read TGTGCCAGCAGCTACACAGGGGATTCACCCCTCCACTTT. It translates to CASSYTGDSPLHF.

The CDR3 loop reads CASNLPGGLREQYF. DNA of the CDR3: TGTGCCAGCAACCTCCCGGGCGGCCTACGAGAGCAGTACTTC. This chain uses TRBV28 with TRBJ2-7; D is ambiguous. V lost 7 bases, J lost 7 bases, and 20 bases lay in between. CDR1 is MDHEN and CDR2 is SYDVKM in the germline V gene. The CDR3 loop spans 14 amino acids.

This clone was recorded only once. The V and J genes are TRBV5-1 and TRBJ1-2; D perhaps matches TRBD1 (5 bases). CDR1 is SGHRS, CDR2 YFSETQ, per germline. The CDR3 runs to 17 residues. Trimming took off 4 bases at V and 8 bases at J, with 27 bases between the two ends. The CDR3 loop is CASSPEPRRGAQGGYTF. For the CDR3, the DNA is TGCGCCAGCAGCCCTGAACCCCGCAGAGGGGCGCAGGGCGGCTACACCTTC.

V and J are TRBV30 and TRBJ1-5; TRBD1 is a possible D gene (5 bases). CDR1 and CDR2 from the germline V gene are GTSNPN and SVGIG (reference sequence). V lost 1 base and J lost 3, with 10 bases in between. This CDR3 contains 14 residues. In DNA, the CDR3 is TGTGCCTGGAGTGGCACAGGATTCAATCAGCCCCAGCATTTT. Translating it yields CAWSGTGFNQPQHF.

The chain is built from TRBV6-5 and TRBJ2-7; 7 positions match TRBD1. Unmatched junction bases numbered 10, after V lost 6 bases and J lost 2 bases. CDR3 size: 15 residues. The V gene's germline CDR1 is MNHEY and CDR2 SVGAGI. DNA of the CDR3: TGTGCCAGCAGCCGCTCCGGGACAGCGACCTACGAGCAGTACTTC. Encoded protein: CASSRSGTATYEQYF.

V and J are TRBV7-8 and TRBJ2-1; the D is unclear. Per germline, CDR1 SGHVS and CDR2 FQNEAQ. The CDR3 consists of 14 residues. V was cut by 0 bases and J by 8 bases, with 11 bases left in between. The CDR3 is CASSLARMSHEQFF. The CDR3 nucleotides are TGTGCCAGCAGCTTAGCGCGTATGTCCCATGAGCAGTTCTTC.

The chain employs TRBV28 and TRBJ2-5; no clear D gene. Germline V lookup: CDR1 MDHEN, CDR2 SYDVKM. Trimming left V 5 bases short and J 5 bases short, with 21 bases between. This CDR3 is built from 16 residues. The CDR3 region is CASSRNGAGHEETQYF. As DNA, the CDR3 is TGTGCCAGCAGTCGAAACGGAGCAGGCCACGAGGAGACCCAGTACTTC. The full variable domain, with the rest looked up from reference TRBV28 and TRBJ2-5, is DVKVTQSSRYLVKRTGEKVFLECVQDMDHENMFWYRQDPGLGLRLIYFSYDVKMKEKGDIPEGYSVSREKKERFSLILESASTNQTSMYLCASSRNGAGHEETQYFGPGTRLLVL.

The chain combines TRBV27 with TRBJ1-2; TRBD1 might be the D (6 bases). Germline CDR1 is MNHEY and CDR2 is SMNVEV (reference sequence). The CDR3 runs 15 residues. V shed 5 bases and J shed 4 bases, with 17 bases lying between them. In DNA form, the CDR3 reads TGTGCCAGCAGTGGTCGGAAGGGGGGAAGCTATGGCTACACCTTC. It specifies CASSGRKGGSYGYTF.

On this clone: In the same sample, other DNA sequences code for this CDR3. The chain joins TRBV6-5 to TRBJ1-2, with TRBD1 matching 7 bases. Germline CDR1 and CDR2: MNHEY and SVGAGI. The CDR3 totals 15 residues. The V segment lost 0 bases and the J segment 4 bases; nucleotides outside the gene matches: 5. Written as DNA, the CDR3 is TGTGCCAGCAGTTACTCACCGGGACAGCCCTATGGCTACACCTTC. It encodes CASSYSPGQPYGYTF.

The chain combines TRBV11-2 with TRBJ2-7, with no clear D. From germline, CDR1 is SGHAT and CDR2 FQNNGV. CDR3 length: 14 amino acids. Trimming pared 2 bases from V and 3 bases from J, leaving 11 bases between. For the CDR3, the DNA is TGTGCCAGCAGCTTAAACACGGCGGACTACGAGCAGTACTTC. Encoded protein: CASSLNTADYEQYF.

The chain joins TRBV4-1 to TRBJ1-2; TRBD1 might be the D (5 bases). Trimming cost V 1 base and J 5 bases, with 14 bases left between them. CDR1 is MGHRA and CDR2 is YSYEKL in the germline V gene. CDR3 length equals 15 residues. The CDR3 DNA follows: TGCGCCAGCAGCCAAGGGGAACAGGCCTTATATGGCTACACCTTC. It specifies CASSQGEQALYGYTF.

This chain links TRBV5-1 with TRBJ1-4, with 8 bases matching TRBD1. CDR3 length: 15 amino acids. Looked up from germline, CDR1 is SGHRS and CDR2 is YFSETQ. Trimming cost V 6 bases and J 7 bases; bases outside gene matches: 11. CDR3 region: CASTLGGTGAEKLFF. CDR3 DNA: TGCGCCAGCACCCTGGGGGGGACAGGTGCTGAAAAACTGTTTTTT.

The V call is TRBV5-8, the J call TRBJ2-2; 9 positions agree with TRBD2. The V segment lost 4 bases and the J segment 5 bases; nucleotides outside the gene matches: 9. The CDR3 totals 16 residues. Per germline, CDR1 SGHTS and CDR2 YDEGEE. The CDR3 here is CASSGRSGRGTGELFF. CDR3 bases: TGTGCCAGCAGCGGACGTAGCGGGAGAGGTACCGGGGAGCTGTTTTTT. Full variable domain (outside the CDR3, taken from reference TRBV5-8 and TRBJ2-2): EAGVTQSPTHLIKTRGQQATLRCSPISGHTSVYWYQQALGLGLQFLLWYDEGEERNRGNFPPRFSGRQFPNYSSELNVNALELEDSALYLCASSGRSGRGTGELFFGEGSRLTVL.

The chain couples TRBV30 to TRBJ1-6, with D hard to call. In germline, CDR1 is GTSNPN, CDR2 SVGIG (reference sequence). V was cut by 1 base and J by 7 bases, with 8 bases left in between. This CDR3 comprises 13 residues. The CDR3 spells CAWSDEINSPLHF. Here the CDR3 DNA reads TGTGCCTGGAGTGACGAAATCAATTCACCCCTCCACTTT.

This rearrangement joins TRBV10-3 to TRBJ2-1; TRBD1 might be the D (5 bases). This CDR3 is built from 15 residues. V was clipped by 4 bases and J by 7 bases, with 17 bases between them. The germline CDR1 and CDR2 sequences are ENHRY and SYGVKD. Here the CDR3 reads CAISGPRRGVNEQFF. The DNA of the CDR3 is TGTGCCATCAGTGGTCCTAGAAGGGGCGTGAATGAGCAGTTCTTC.

The rearrangement links TRBV21-1 to TRBJ2-7; the tabulated D call, TRBD1, remains unverified against the DNA. TRBV21-1 is a listed pseudogene. The CDR3 spans 16 residues. CDR3: CASSKASHLGPYEQYF. As DNA, the CDR3 is TGTGCCAGCAGCAAAGCATCCCATTTGGGGCCCTACGAGCAGTACTTC.

The chain is built from TRBV7-2 and TRBJ1-2; 8 nucleotides match TRBD1. V shed 7 bases and J 0 bases; nucleotides not matched to a gene: 7. Germline V gene data show CDR1 as SGHTA and CDR2 as FQGNSA. This CDR3 region has 15 residues. CDR3 protein: CASTLTGESNYGYTF. CDR3 nucleotides: TGTGCCAGCACCCTGACAGGGGAGTCTAACTATGGCTACACCTTC.